This entry lists 13 T cell receptor beta chains sequenced from one sample in a study of beta chain features in type 1 diabetes. Expressed TCRB transcripts were sequenced because the isolated RNA had all been reverse transcribed beforehand. Some clones are missing from TCRdb's copy, which holds only in-frame ones; the method was immunoSEQ multiplex PCR. This table holds about 220,000 clones, 11% found once. The sequenced sample was central memory CD4+ T cells from blood. The receptor set was obtained from a man between 18 and 29 years old in good health.

This clone was picked up a small number of times. The chain has TRBV4-3 and TRBJ1-4, with D unclear. Germline V gives CDR1 LGHNA, CDR2 YSLEER. CDR3 length: 15 residues. V was cut by 0 bases and J by 4 bases, with 9 bases left in between. CDR3 coding DNA: TGCGCCAGCAGCCAAGATATCGGATTTAATGAAAAACTGTTTTTT. This sequence encodes CASSQDIGFNEKLFF.

This clone was detected only a few times. This rearrangement joins TRBV13 to TRBJ2-3; 9 bases are a match to TRBD2. CDR3 length equals 15 residues. Germline values: CDR1 PRHDT, CDR2 FYEKMQ (reference sequence). The V gene end was trimmed by 5 bases and the J gene end by 1 base; junction bases not matched to a gene: 4. CDR3 in DNA: TGTGCCAGCAGCACTAGCGGGTCGGGCACAGATACGCAGTATTTT. This encodes CASSTSGSGTDTQYF.

The chain recombines TRBV5-6 with TRBJ2-1; D possibly corresponds to TRBD2 (6 bases). V lost 4 bases and J lost 8, with 19 bases in between. This CDR3 spans 15 amino acids. From germline, CDR1 is SGHDT and CDR2 YYEEEE. The CDR3, as DNA: TGTGCCAGCAGCATGTTCGGACTACTTCAAGATGAGCAGTTCTTC. Amino acids: CASSMFGLLQDEQFF.

This chain connects TRBV19 to TRBJ2-6; the D gene could be TRBD1 or TRBD2 (5 bases each). The CDR3 extends over 16 amino acids. The V gene's germline CDR1 is LNHDA and CDR2 SQIVND (reference sequence). V was clipped by 3 bases and J by 2 bases, with 11 bases between them. This CDR3 reads CASSMGRFTGANVLTF. DNA of the CDR3: TGTGCCAGTAGTATGGGACGTTTCACTGGGGCCAACGTCCTGACTTTC.

This clone was seen a few times. The chain couples TRBV5-1 to TRBJ1-1; D unresolved. The germline gives CDR1 SGHRS, CDR2 YFSETQ. Trimming pared 3 bases from V and 6 bases from J, leaving 12 bases between. The length of the CDR3 is 13 residues. The CDR3 loop reads CASSSPGLPEAFF. The DNA for the CDR3 is TGCGCCAGCAGCTCCCCAGGATTACCTGAAGCTTTCTTT.

This sequence joins TRBV25-1 and TRBJ2-3; possibly TRBD2 for D (7 bases). The ends were cut back, 4 bases at V and 6 bases at J, with 14 bases in the middle. The germline V gene has CDR1 MGHDK and CDR2 SYGVNS. The CDR3 is 14 residues long. CDR3: CASSGGGGADTQYF. CDR3 coding DNA: TGTGCCAGCAGTGGGGGTGGGGGGGCCGATACGCAGTATTTT.

This clone was counted between two and nine times. The rearrangement joins TRBV7-2 to TRBJ2-1; possibly TRBD2 for D (6 bases). In germline, CDR1 is SGHTA, CDR2 FQGNSA. V lost 1 base, J lost 8 bases, and 15 bases lay in between. This CDR3 contains 15 residues. CDR3 sequence: CASSLVASEGHEQFF. The CDR3 bases are TGTGCCAGCAGCTTAGTGGCTAGCGAGGGCCATGAGCAGTTCTTC.

This clone appeared a few times. The rearrangement joins TRBV9 to TRBJ2-1; D uncertain. From germline, CDR1 is SGDLS and CDR2 YYNGEE. Trimming removed 1 base from V and 0 bases from J, with 8 bases in between. This CDR3 contains 15 residues. The CDR3 here is CASSVLESSYNEQFF. The DNA of the CDR3 is TGTGCCAGCAGCGTATTAGAAAGCTCCTACAATGAGCAGTTCTTC.

There are a few counts of this clone. This chain connects TRBV9 to TRBJ2-3; 12 nucleotides match TRBD2. The CDR3 loop spans 15 amino acids. Trimming at V came to 3 bases and at J to 4 bases, leaving 3 bases not matched to a gene. Germline CDR1 SGDLS, CDR2 YYNGEE. The CDR3 DNA reads as TGTGCCAGCAGCGGGACTAGCGGGACAGCAGATACGCAGTATTTT. As protein: CASSGTSGTADTQYF. The full variable domain, with the rest looked up from reference TRBV9 and TRBJ2-3, is DSGVTQTPKHLITATGQRVTLRCSPRSGDLSVYWYQQSLDQGLQFLIQYYNGEERAKGNILERFSAQQFPDLHSELNLSSLELGDSALYFCASSGTSGTADTQYFGPGTRLTVL.

Note on this clone: One junction end disagrees with the germline gene, perhaps due to a read error. The rearrangement joins TRBV7-2 to TRBJ2-7; 7 nucleotides match TRBD1. The CDR3 extends over 11 amino acids. CDR1 is SGHTA and CDR2 is FQGNSA in the germline V gene. The CDR3 spells CASSLGGQPGF. Written as DNA, the CDR3 is TGTGCCAGCAGCTTAGGGGGACAGCCGGGGTTC.

About this clone: This likely stems from a read error, as it lies one base from a far larger clone. The sample holds other DNA sequences that translate to the same CDR3. The rearrangement uses TRBV28 and TRBJ2-7; 8 nucleotides line up with TRBD2. Trimming removed 8 bases from V and 0 bases from J; junction bases left unmatched: 6. CDR1 is MDHEN and CDR2 is SYDVKM in the germline V gene. This CDR3 is built from 14 residues. CDR3 bases: TGTGCCAGCGGTAGCGGGGCAAGCTCCTACGAGCAGTACTTC. Protein product: CASGSGASSYEQYF.

The chain combines TRBV2 with TRBJ2-3; 8 nucleotides match TRBD1. The CDR3 covers 15 residues. Germline values: CDR1 SNHLY, CDR2 FYNNEI. V lost 7 bases and J lost 1; bases outside the gene matches: 7. The CDR3 is CASTGTGPRTDTQYF. CDR3 coding DNA: TGTGCCAGCACCGGGACAGGTCCCCGCACAGATACGCAGTATTTT.

The sample holds a few counts of this clone. The V gene is TRBV18, the J gene TRBJ2-6; D gene unclear. The germline gives CDR1 KGHSH, CDR2 LQKENI. Trimming stripped 1 base from V and 0 bases from J, with 7 bases between. The CDR3 runs to 16 residues. CDR3 in amino acids: CASSPQVNSGANVLTF. The CDR3 DNA is TGTGCCAGCTCACCACAGGTAAACTCTGGGGCCAACGTCCTGACTTTC. The entire variable domain, with the rest obtained from reference TRBV18 and TRBJ2-6, is as follows: NAGVMQNPRHLVRRRGQEARLRCSPMKGHSHVYWYRQLPEEGLKFMVYLQKENIIDESGMPKERFSAEFPKEGPSILRIQQVVRGDSAAYFCASSPQVNSGANVLTFGAGSRLTVL.